Sequencing of this T cell receptor (beta chain) was carried out in a study of T cells after yellow fever vaccination. TCRdb processed the 5' RACE reads anew with MiXCR; each CDR3 protein has one entry. The sample lists about 240,000 distinct CDR3 sequences, 6.9% occurring once. The CDR3 is made up of 15 amino acids. CDR1 SGHRS and CDR2 YFSETQ come from the germline V gene. The germline V and J ends were trimmed by 0 bases and 3 bases, with 13 bases remaining between them. The chain links TRBV5-1 to TRBJ2-7; D may be TRBD2 (6 bases). The material sequenced was CD4+ T cells sorted from PBMCs, taken 15 days after the yellow fever booster vaccination. This clonotype was obtained from a man under 40 who received the YFV17D yellow fever vaccine. The CDR3 protein is CASSLGEADCYEQYF. CDR3 bases: TGCGCCAGCAGCTTGGGGGAGGCGGACTGCTACGAGCAGTACTTC.